A single sample is the source of the 27 T cell receptor beta chains below, sequenced in a study of blood T cell repertoires in COVID-19. Clones were sequenced by immunoSEQ multiplex PCR, and TCRdb holds only the in-frame ones, with some missing. This table has roughly 70,000 clones, around 88% appearing once. The specimen sequenced was peripheral blood. The source is an elderly woman with acute or convalescent COVID-19.

The V call is TRBV6-5, the J call TRBJ1-5; 7 nucleotides line up with TRBD1. The V segment lost 5 bases and the J segment 2 bases; nucleotides outside the gene matches: 6. Per the germline V gene, CDR1 is MNHEY and CDR2 is SVGAGI. The CDR3 sequence is 15 residues long. The CDR3 region has the DNA TGTGCCAGCAGTCCGACAGGGATCGGCAATCAGCCCCAGCATTTT. It codes for CASSPTGIGNQPQHF.

This rearrangement joins TRBV7-9 to TRBJ1-2; D not resolved. V lost 0 bases, J lost 4 bases, and 12 bases lay in between. Germline CDR1 reads SEHNR; CDR2 reads FQNEAQ (reference sequence). This CDR3 comprises 15 residues. CDR3 nucleotides: TGTGCCAGCAGCTTAGCGCTAACACGAGGCTATGGCTACACCTTC. Translation: CASSLALTRGYGYTF.

This chain links TRBV5-5 with TRBJ1-1; D unresolved. V lost 2 bases to trimming and J lost 1 base, with 3 bases between them. This CDR3 region has 12 residues. Germline V gene lookup returns CDR1 SGHKS and CDR2 YYEKEE (reference sequence). CDR3 in amino acids: CASSFKNTEAFF. For the CDR3, the DNA is TGTGCCAGCAGCTTTAAGAACACTGAAGCTTTCTTT.

The chain joins TRBV2 to TRBJ2-1; D may be TRBD2 (7 bases). The CDR3 is made up of 15 amino acids. V was pared by 1 base and J by 9 bases, with 16 bases between. Germline CDR1 reads SNHLY; CDR2 reads FYNNEI. For the CDR3, the DNA is TGTGCCAGCAGTGAAGGAGGGGCGGGGGCCGTTGAGCAGTTCTTC. Amino acid sequence: CASSEGGAGAVEQFF.

V usage is TRBV5-5 and J usage is TRBJ1-2, with 7 bases lining up with TRBD1. Germline assignment: CDR1 SGHKS and CDR2 YYEKEE (reference sequence). This CDR3 has 15 amino acids. V was pared by 1 base and J by 5 bases, with 8 bases of the junction left unmatched. The CDR3 DNA sequence: TGTGCCAGCAGCTTGTCCACGACAGGGAGGTATGGCTACACCTTC. It is translated as CASSLSTTGRYGYTF.

The J gene is TRBJ2-7, the V gene TRBV4-2; 7 nucleotides line up with TRBD1. V dropped 4 bases and J dropped 3; count of bases not matched to a gene: 0. CDR1 LGHNA and CDR2 YNFKEQ come from the germline V gene. There are 12 residues in the CDR3. The CDR3: CASSRDSYEQYF. For the CDR3, the DNA is TGTGCCAGCAGCCGGGACAGCTACGAGCAGTACTTC.

CDR3 DNA sequence: TGTGCCAGCAACTCCGCGGGGCCCTTTGAGCAGTACTTC. Its translation is CASNSAGPFEQYF. V is TRBV7-2 and J is TRBJ2-7, with a tentative D call TRBD2 (6 bases). The CDR3 extends over 13 amino acids. Germline CDR1 is SGHTA and CDR2 is FQGNSA. The V end was cut by 7 bases, the J end by 7 bases, with 17 bases between.

The chain couples TRBV19 to TRBJ1-5; 9 bases line up with TRBD1. V lost 5 bases, J lost 1 base, and 9 bases stayed unmatched. CDR1 and CDR2 (germline): LNHDA, SQIVND (reference sequence). The CDR3 is made up of 17 amino acids. In DNA, the CDR3 is TGTGCCAGTAGTGCTGGACAGGGGTTTAGAAGCAATCAGCCCCAGCATTTT. Its translation: CASSAGQGFRSNQPQHF.

The genes are TRBV28 and TRBJ2-7; the D gene is possibly TRBD1 (5 bases). This CDR3 has 14 amino acids. Trimming removed 1 base from V and 11 bases from J, with 18 bases in between. Germline loops: CDR1 MDHEN, CDR2 SYDVKM. The CDR3, as DNA: TGTGCCAGCAGTTTATCAAATCGGCTAGGGGTGGAGTACTTC. Protein product: CASSLSNRLGVEYF.

This clone was seen only a few times. The chain carries TRBV6-5 and TRBJ1-2, with D hard to call. With 5 bases removed from V and 4 bases from J, the gap between germline ends came to 5 bases. The CDR3 loop spans 11 amino acids. The germline V gene has CDR1 MNHEY and CDR2 SVGAGI. CDR3 nucleotides: TGTGCCAGCAGTCATAGCTATGGCTACACCTTC. It is translated as CASSHSYGYTF.

V and J are TRBV7-2 and TRBJ1-5, with D possibly being TRBD1 (5 bases). The CDR3 totals 15 residues. The ends were cut back, 5 bases at V and 4 bases at J, with 15 bases in the middle. CDR1 SGHTA and CDR2 FQGNSA come from the germline V gene. This chain's CDR3 is CASSPPGVRNQPQHF. The CDR3 bases are TGTGCCAGCAGCCCGCCGGGGGTAAGAAATCAGCCCCAGCATTTT.

The gene calls are TRBV11-2 and TRBJ2-4; TRBD2 matches 7 bases. CDR1 and CDR2 from the germline V gene are SGHAT and FQNNGV. The V and J ends lost 1 base and 3 bases, in that order; junction bases with no gene match: 6. This CDR3 contains 16 residues. DNA of the CDR3: TGTGCCAGCAGCTTAGCGGCGGGAGACCTCAAAAACATTCAGTACTTC. This sequence encodes CASSLAAGDLKNIQYF.

This chain connects TRBV10-3 to TRBJ1-4; D is possibly TRBD1 (5 bases). Germline V gene data show CDR1 as ENHRY and CDR2 as SYGVKD. CDR3 length: 18 amino acids. Trimming shortened V by 5 bases and J by 1 base, and 20 bases separated the two germline ends. CDR3 bases: TGTGCCATCAGTTCTAATCCCGGGGGTCGGCAAACTAATGAAAAACTGTTTTTT. Translation gives CAISSNPGGRQTNEKLFF.

V gene TRBV18 combines with J gene TRBJ1-1; TRBD1 agrees at 9 bases. Trimming took 3 bases from V and 3 from J; bases not matched to a gene: 17. This CDR3 contains 19 residues. Germline CDR1 and CDR2: KGHSH and LQKENI. CDR3 protein: CASSPLSIFGTGSYTEAFF. The CDR3 nucleotides are TGTGCCAGCTCACCGCTCTCGATCTTCGGGACAGGGTCTTACACTGAAGCTTTCTTT. The whole variable domain, remainder taken from reference TRBV18 and TRBJ1-1, is NAGVMQNPRHLVRRRGQEARLRCSPMKGHSHVYWYRQLPEEGLKFMVYLQKENIIDESGMPKERFSAEFPKEGPSILRIQQVVRGDSAAYFCASSPLSIFGTGSYTEAFFGQGTRLTVV.

The rearrangement uses TRBV12-3 or TRBV12-4 and TRBJ2-2; D is uncertain. Between the trimmed V and J ends, which lost 10 bases and 2 bases, there was a span of 11 bases. This CDR3 has 13 residues. As DNA, the CDR3 is TGTGCCACCTCTGGGCCAAACACCGGGGAGCTGTTTTTT. This gives the protein CATSGPNTGELFF.

V usage is TRBV9 and J usage is TRBJ1-2; possible D gene TRBD1, 6 bases. Germline V lookup: CDR1 SGDLS, CDR2 YYNGEE. V lost 3 bases, J lost 8 bases, and 14 bases lay in between. The CDR3 loop spans 13 amino acids. Here the CDR3 DNA reads TGTGCCAGCAGCGCCACAGGGTGGTTAGGCTACACCTTC. Its protein is CASSATGWLGYTF.

In its sample, this clone was seen a few times. The chain joins TRBV28 to TRBJ1-2; D gene uncertain. Per the germline V gene, CDR1 is MDHEN and CDR2 is SYDVKM. Trimming took off 8 bases at V and 6 bases at J, with 13 bases between the two ends. The CDR3 sequence is 12 residues long. CDR3 in amino acids: CASEGSLNGYTF. In DNA, the CDR3 is TGTGCCAGCGAGGGATCTTTAAATGGCTACACCTTC.

This sequence joins TRBV5-5 and TRBJ1-4, with a possible D match to TRBD1 (5 bases). The germline V and J ends were trimmed by 4 bases and 0 bases, with 7 bases remaining between them. CDR1 and CDR2 from the germline V gene are SGHKS and YYEKEE (reference sequence). CDR3 length: 14 residues. CDR3 sequence: CASSPQATNEKLFF. CDR3 sequence (DNA): TGTGCCAGCAGCCCACAGGCAACTAATGAAAAACTGTTTTTT.

The chain joins TRBV18 to TRBJ2-2, with D possibly being TRBD1 (5 bases). The CDR3 is made up of 14 amino acids. Germline-derived CDR1 and CDR2 are KGHSH and LQKENI. Trimming took 4 bases from V and 2 from J, leaving 8 bases between them. CDR3 nucleotides: TGTGCCAGCTCACAGGGGCCAAACACCGGGGAGCTGTTTTTT. It translates to CASSQGPNTGELFF.

The genes are TRBV6-6 and TRBJ2-5; D perhaps matches TRBD2 (7 bases). With 5 bases removed from V and 4 bases from J, the gap between germline ends came to 14 bases. The germline gives CDR1 MNHNY, CDR2 SVGAGI (reference sequence). The CDR3 is 14 amino acids. CDR3 bases: TGTGCCAGCAGTCTACCAGGGGAGGGAGAGACCCAGTACTTC. Residues: CASSLPGEGETQYF.

V is TRBV7-2 and J is TRBJ2-1; D remains unclear. This CDR3 spans 14 amino acids. Trimming removed 4 bases from V and 3 bases from J, with 10 bases in between. Germline V CDR1 and CDR2: SGHTA, FQGNSA. The CDR3, as DNA: TGTGCCAGCAGCTCCATGGAGATCTACAATGAGCAGTTCTTC. As protein: CASSSMEIYNEQFF.

The chain has TRBV6-2 or TRBV6-3 and TRBJ1-5, with D maybe TRBD1 (6 bases). The CDR3 is made up of 16 amino acids. Germline CDR1 reads MNHEY; CDR2 reads SVGEGT. V gave up 5 bases and J gave up 0 bases, with 14 bases separating them. The CDR3 DNA reads as TGTGCCAGCAGTCGGACAGTTTTGAATAGCAATCAGCCCCAGCATTTT. Translation gives CASSRTVLNSNQPQHF.

The chain recombines TRBV19 with TRBJ1-4, with D uncertain. V was clipped by 3 bases and J by 6 bases, with 11 bases between them. CDR3 length: 14 amino acids. The germline CDR1 and CDR2 sequences are LNHDA and SQIVND (reference sequence). Written as DNA, the CDR3 is TGTGCCAGTAGTATCAGCGTCTCTCATGAAAAACTGTTTTTT. Protein: CASSISVSHEKLFF.

The J gene is TRBJ2-1, the V gene TRBV5-4, with D possibly TRBD2 on 6 matching bases. In germline, CDR1 is SGHNT, CDR2 YYREEE (reference sequence). This CDR3 comprises 14 residues. V lost 2 bases to trimming and J lost 5 bases, with 11 bases between them. This chain's CDR3 is CASSFRPGDNEQFF. Here the CDR3 DNA reads TGTGCCAGCAGCTTTCGTCCGGGGGACAATGAGCAGTTCTTC.

The chain uses TRBV4-1 and TRBJ1-5; the D is unclear. Deletions cut 4 bases from V and 2 bases from J, with 18 bases between. CDR3 size: 17 residues. In germline, CDR1 is MGHRA, CDR2 YSYEKL. DNA for the CDR3: TGCGCCAGCAGCCGGGAGGAGGACCGAGAGGGCAATCAGCCCCAGCATTTT. It encodes CASSREEDREGNQPQHF.

The chain links TRBV24-1 to TRBJ2-2; no clear D. Germline CDR1 is KGHDR and CDR2 is SFDVKD. The length of the CDR3 is 14 residues. Trimming took 1 base from V and 7 from J, leaving 9 bases between them. The CDR3 DNA sequence: TGTGCCACCAGTGATTTTGCCGGGTTCGGGGAGCTGTTTTTT. This codes for CATSDFAGFGELFF.

The chain has TRBV28 and TRBJ1-1; D not resolved. The germline V gene has CDR1 MDHEN and CDR2 SYDVKM. Trimming stripped 5 bases from V and 6 bases from J, with 10 bases between. This CDR3 comprises 12 residues. The CDR3 is CASSPRLAEAFF. The CDR3, as DNA: TGTGCCAGCAGTCCGAGGTTGGCTGAAGCTTTCTTT.